Shown below are 29 T cell receptor beta chains from a single sample sequenced in a study of blood T cells in healthy people across ages. The second PCR ran roughly 6 to 12 cycles with a sample-barcoded 5' primer and J-beta primers. TCRdb recomputed calls from the 5' RACE reads with MiXCR, one row per CDR3 protein. The profile shows hundreds of thousands of distinct CDR3 sequences, around 45% of them singletons. Sequencing was done on a sample of blood. These receptors came from a woman in her fifties or sixties in good health.

This chain uses TRBV9 with TRBJ2-5, with 10 bases aligning to TRBD2. The CDR3 extends over 16 amino acids. V dropped 4 bases and J dropped 11; count of bases not matched to a gene: 17. Germline V gene data show CDR1 as SGDLS and CDR2 as YYNGEE. CDR3 in amino acids: CASSPRGLAFYNEQYF. The CDR3 DNA follows: TGTGCCAGCAGCCCGAGGGGACTAGCGTTCTACAATGAGCAGTACTTC.

J is TRBJ2-7 and V is TRBV7-2; no firm D call. CDR1 and CDR2 from the germline V gene are SGHTA and FQGNSA. Deletions cut 0 bases from V and 1 base from J, with 7 bases between. The CDR3 sequence is 14 residues long. CDR3 in amino acids: CASSLANSSYEQYF. CDR3 DNA: TGTGCCAGCAGCTTAGCTAACTCTTCCTACGAGCAGTACTTC.

The V call is TRBV20-1, the J call TRBJ2-7; TRBD2 matches 8 bases. V lost 1 base, J lost 3 bases, and 11 bases stayed unmatched. The germline V gene has CDR1 DFQATT and CDR2 SNEGSKA (reference sequence). The CDR3 spans 16 residues. CDR3 coding DNA: TGCAGTGCTAGAGTTCTAGCGGGTCCTAAAAACTACGAGCAGTACTTC. Amino acids: CSARVLAGPKNYEQYF.

The CDR3, as DNA: TGCAGCGTTGGGGGACTAGCGGGACGCACAGATACGCAGTATTTT. Translated, it gives CSVGGLAGRTDTQYF. This chain joins TRBV29-1 and TRBJ2-3; TRBD2 matches at 13 bases. CDR1 is SQVTM, CDR2 ANQGSEA, per germline. The trim removed 4 bases at V and 1 base at J, leaving 2 bases unmatched. CDR3 length equals 15 residues.

The gene calls are TRBV7-9 and TRBJ2-1; a weak D match, TRBD1 (5 bases). Trimming took off 5 bases at V and 2 bases at J, with 19 bases between the two ends. The V gene's germline CDR1 is SEHNR and CDR2 FQNEAQ (reference sequence). This CDR3 region has 17 residues. The CDR3 DNA reads as TGTGCCAGCAGCCCATCCGTGGGGCGAGGCGCCTACAATGAGCAGTTCTTC. Its protein is CASSPSVGRGAYNEQFF. Full variable domain (rest looked up from reference TRBV7-9 and TRBJ2-1): DTGVSQNPRHKITKRGQNVTFRCDPISEHNRLYWYRQTLGQGPEFLTYFQNEAQLEKSRLLSDRFSAERPKGSFSTLEIQRTEQGDSAMYLCASSPSVGRGAYNEQFFGPGTRLTVL.

The V gene is TRBV20-1, the J gene TRBJ2-1; 7 nucleotides align to TRBD2. From germline, CDR1 is DFQATT and CDR2 SNEGSKA (reference sequence). Unmatched junction bases numbered 8, after V lost 0 bases and J lost 3 bases. CDR3 length equals 16 residues. DNA of the CDR3: TGCAGTGCTAGAGATCTAGGGCGGGAGTTCTACAATGAGCAGTTCTTC. This translates into CSARDLGREFYNEQFF.

This chain uses TRBV7-2 with TRBJ1-6; the match to TRBD1 covers 7 bases. CDR1 and CDR2 from the germline V gene are SGHTA and FQGNSA. The trim removed 4 bases at V and 10 bases at J, leaving 7 bases unmatched. The CDR3 has 14 amino acids. CDR3 protein: CASSYRQGASPLHF. DNA for the CDR3: TGTGCCAGCAGCTATAGACAGGGCGCCTCACCCCTCCACTTT. The full variable domain, its missing parts supplied by reference TRBV7-2 and TRBJ1-6, is GAGVSQSPSNKVTEKGKDVELRCDPISGHTALYWYRQSLGQGLEFLIYFQGNSAPDKSGLPSDRFSAERTGGSVSTLTIQRTQQEDSAVYLCASSYRQGASPLHFGNGTRLTVT.

V gene TRBV29-1 combines with J gene TRBJ2-7; TRBD2 might be the D (6 bases). V was pared by 6 bases and J by 7 bases, with 25 bases between. Per germline, CDR1 SQVTM and CDR2 ANQGSEA. CDR3 length: 15 amino acids. CDR3 residues: CSVSGTPLGYNEQYF. The CDR3 DNA is TGCAGCGTCTCCGGGACTCCCTTAGGTTACAATGAGCAGTACTTC.

The V call is TRBV27, the J call TRBJ2-3; D might be TRBD1 or TRBD2, each matching 5 bases. CDR3 length equals 15 residues. With 8 bases removed from V and 8 bases from J, the gap between germline ends came to 23 bases. The germline CDR1 and CDR2 sequences are MNHEY and SMNVEV (reference sequence). Here the CDR3 DNA reads TGTGCCAGCGCGTTCACACTCGGGACCCCTGGTACGCAGTATTTT. It is translated as CASAFTLGTPGTQYF.

This clonotype was observed a handful of times. The rearrangement uses TRBV6-6 and TRBJ1-6, with D hard to call. The CDR3 totals 15 residues. The V gene lost 0 bases and the J gene lost 5 bases, with 8 bases spanning the gap. Germline V gene lookup returns CDR1 MNHNY and CDR2 SVGAGI (reference sequence). This chain's CDR3 is CASSYSPGNNSPLHF. CDR3 coding DNA: TGTGCCAGCAGTTACTCGCCAGGCAATAATTCACCCCTCCACTTT.

A few counts support this clonotype. This rearrangement joins TRBV4-2 to TRBJ2-1; possible D gene TRBD1, 6 bases. This CDR3 is built from 14 residues. In germline, CDR1 is LGHNA, CDR2 YNFKEQ. Trimming left V 4 bases short and J 5 bases short, with 12 bases between. CDR3 nucleotide sequence: TGTGCCAGCAGCCCCACAGGGCTGGACAATGAGCAGTTCTTC. The encoded protein is CASSPTGLDNEQFF.

The rearrangement joins TRBV4-1 to TRBJ2-3; the match to TRBD2 covers 11 bases. J gave up 0 bases and V 4 bases, and 9 bases lay outside the gene matches. This CDR3 spans 18 amino acids. The germline V gene encodes CDR1 MGHRA and CDR2 YSYEKL. This CDR3 reads CASSRTSWTSGSTDTQYF. The CDR3 DNA reads as TGCGCCAGCAGCCGGACATCCTGGACTAGCGGGAGCACAGATACGCAGTATTTT.

The V gene is TRBV20-1, the J gene TRBJ2-1; D might be TRBD2 (6 bases). V was cut by 0 bases and J by 4 bases, with 16 bases left in between. CDR1 DFQATT and CDR2 SNEGSKA come from the germline V gene (reference sequence). The CDR3 contains 16 residues. The CDR3 DNA reads TGCAGTGCTAGAGATCAAGGGAGGCCGCTTTACAATGAGCAGTTCTTC. Translation: CSARDQGRPLYNEQFF.

The count of this clonotype is one. V is TRBV30 and J is TRBJ1-6; a weak D match, TRBD1 (5 bases). Per germline, CDR1 GTSNPN and CDR2 SVGIG (reference sequence). This CDR3 is built from 16 residues. Trimming cost V 0 bases and J 3 bases, with 12 bases left between them. CDR3 nucleotides: TGTGCCTGGAGTGTAGGGGACGGAGGCTATAATTCACCCCTCCACTTT. Translated: CAWSVGDGGYNSPLHF. Full variable domain (missing parts from reference TRBV30 and TRBJ1-6): SQTIHQWPATLVQPVGSPLSLECTVEGTSNPNLYWYRQAAGRGLQLLFYSVGIGQISSEVPQNLSASRPQDRQFILSSKKLLLSDSGFYLCAWSVGDGGYNSPLHFGNGTRLTVT.

This clonotype has a handful of counts. The genes are TRBV29-1 and TRBJ1-1; perhaps TRBD1 as D (5 bases). The V and J ends lost 5 bases and 0 bases respectively, with 10 bases between them. In germline, CDR1 is SQVTM, CDR2 ANQGSEA. The CDR3 is made up of 13 amino acids. The DNA of the CDR3 is TGCAGCGTTAAGACAGCCCTGAACACTGAAGCTTTCTTT. Protein sequence: CSVKTALNTEAFF.

The chain is built from TRBV7-2 and TRBJ2-5, with unresolved D. Trimming shortened V by 5 bases and J by 11 bases, and 12 bases separated the two germline ends. This CDR3 has 11 residues. Germline V gives CDR1 SGHTA, CDR2 FQGNSA. CDR3: CASSVYNEQYF. The DNA of the CDR3 is TGTGCCAGCAGCGTCTACAATGAGCAGTACTTC.

This clonotype was observed once. This chain uses TRBV7-3 with TRBJ2-1, with 8 bases lining up with TRBD2. This CDR3 region has 14 residues. CDR1 and CDR2 from the germline V gene are SGHTA and FQGTGA. The V gene end was trimmed by 5 bases and the J gene end by 8 bases; junction bases not matched to a gene: 8. The CDR3 spells CASSRAGLEDEQFF. Written as DNA, the CDR3 is TGTGCCAGCAGCCGGGCGGGACTAGAGGATGAGCAGTTCTTC.

This clonotype was observed a few times. The rearrangement links TRBV9 to TRBJ2-5; D not certain. V dropped 3 bases and J dropped 1 base, with 4 bases sitting between them. This CDR3 region has 12 residues. Germline V gives CDR1 SGDLS, CDR2 YYNGEE. As DNA, the CDR3 is TGTGCCAGCAGCGCTGGCCAAGAGACCCAGTACTTC. Amino acids: CASSAGQETQYF.

This chain connects TRBV2 to TRBJ2-5; the match to TRBD1 covers 7 bases. The CDR3 contains 14 residues. Germline V gene lookup returns CDR1 SNHLY and CDR2 FYNNEI. With 10 bases clipped from V and 2 bases from J, the junction kept 10 bases outside the gene matches. Written as DNA, the CDR3 is TGTGCCACCGGTGGGGACAGTCAACAAGAGACCCAGTACTTC. Translating it yields CATGGDSQQETQYF.

This clonotype was seen more than once but under ten times. This chain joins TRBV7-9 and TRBJ2-5, with D maybe TRBD2 (6 bases). The CDR3 loop spans 14 amino acids. The V end was cut by 4 bases, the J end by 2 bases, with 11 bases between. Germline V gene data show CDR1 as SEHNR and CDR2 as FQNEAQ (reference sequence). CDR3 region: CASSSGLTQETQYF. The CDR3 coding sequence is TGTGCCAGCAGCTCCGGACTAACACAAGAGACCCAGTACTTC. Full variable domain (rest looked up from reference TRBV7-9 and TRBJ2-5): DTGVSQNPRHKITKRGQNVTFRCDPISEHNRLYWYRQTLGQGPEFLTYFQNEAQLEKSRLLSDRFSAERPKGSFSTLEIQRTEQGDSAMYLCASSSGLTQETQYFGPGTRLLVL.

This clonotype was seen a few times. The gene calls are TRBV6-2 or TRBV6-3 and TRBJ2-7; 12 nucleotides align to TRBD2. Germline V CDR1 and CDR2: MNHEY, SVGEGT. This CDR3 is 14 amino acids long. Trimming cost V 6 bases and J 6 bases; bases outside gene matches: 6. The CDR3, as DNA: TGTGCCAGCAGGACTAGCGGGAGATCTGGCGAGCAGTACTTC. This sequence encodes CASRTSGRSGEQYF.

The table lists this clonotype with many counts. The rearrangement uses TRBV10-3 and TRBJ2-7; D is perhaps TRBD1 (6 bases). Per germline, CDR1 ENHRY and CDR2 SYGVKD. This CDR3 has 13 amino acids. V dropped 6 bases and J dropped 5 bases, with 14 bases sitting between them. The CDR3 nucleotides read TGTGCCATCAGCACACAGGGTGGCGACGAGCAGTACTTC. The encoded protein is CAISTQGGDEQYF.

This clonotype has a handful of counts. The chain recombines TRBV14 with TRBJ1-1; D possibly corresponds to TRBD1 (5 bases). From germline, CDR1 is SGHDN and CDR2 FVKESK. There are 15 residues in the CDR3. V shed 2 bases and J shed 5 bases, with 15 bases lying between them. CDR3 in amino acids: CASSQLGAGWTEAFF. The CDR3 DNA sequence: TGTGCCAGCAGCCAACTAGGGGCGGGTTGGACTGAAGCTTTCTTT.

This clonotype was seen more than once but under ten times. This chain connects TRBV20-1 to TRBJ1-2, with D perhaps TRBD1 (6 bases). V lost 1 base to trimming and J lost 4 bases, with 10 bases between them. CDR3 length equals 13 residues. CDR1 DFQATT and CDR2 SNEGSKA come from the germline V gene (reference sequence). The CDR3 spells CSARVQGGYGYTF. The CDR3, as DNA: TGCAGTGCTAGAGTACAGGGTGGCTATGGCTACACCTTC.

The J gene is TRBJ2-7, the V gene TRBV20-1, with TRBD2 matching over 13 bases. The CDR3 covers 16 residues. The germline V gene has CDR1 DFQATT and CDR2 SNEGSKA (reference sequence). V lost 3 bases and J lost 3; bases outside the gene matches: 8. The CDR3 is CSASSRTSGRLYEQYF. CDR3 sequence (DNA): TGCAGTGCTAGTTCCCGGACTAGCGGGAGACTCTACGAGCAGTACTTC.

The V and J genes are TRBV6-1 and TRBJ1-6, with D hard to call. Germline CDR1 and CDR2: MNHNS and SASEGT. The CDR3 spans 13 residues. V lost 4 bases to trimming and J lost 7 bases, with 8 bases between them. The CDR3 DNA reads TGTGCCAGCAGTGTTAGTACAAATTCACCCCTCCACTTT. This gives the protein CASSVSTNSPLHF.

This chain links TRBV28 with TRBJ2-2; unclear D gene. The V gene's germline CDR1 is MDHEN and CDR2 SYDVKM. The CDR3 has 16 residues. V shed 6 bases and J shed 1 base, with 15 bases lying between them. DNA of the CDR3: TGTGCCAGCAGCTCCTCTACGCGACGGAACACCGGGGAGCTGTTTTTT. Residues: CASSSSTRRNTGELFF.

This clonotype came up a few times. The V call is TRBV10-3, the J call TRBJ2-3; D is ambiguous. Trimming shortened V by 4 bases and J by 2 bases, and 16 bases separated the two germline ends. The CDR3 has 16 residues. CDR1 is ENHRY, CDR2 SYGVKD, per germline. The CDR3: CAISGVVHPPTDTQYF. The DNA of the CDR3 is TGTGCCATCAGTGGGGTAGTTCACCCCCCCACAGATACGCAGTATTTT.

This clonotype was recorded a few times. The chain combines TRBV2 with TRBJ2-1, with D perhaps TRBD2 (5 bases). This CDR3 comprises 12 residues. Germline V lookup: CDR1 SNHLY, CDR2 FYNNEI. V was shortened by 8 bases and J by 5 bases, with 10 bases between the two germline ends. CDR3 nucleotide sequence: TGTGCCAGCGAGGACTGGGACAATGAGCAGTTCTTC. It encodes CASEDWDNEQFF.